The source of this T cell receptor beta chain is a study of blood T cell repertoires in COVID-19 (dated by TCRdb to about 2020). Looking at the study overall: Samples covering the acute and convalescent phases of COVID-19 were provided by collaborators in the United States, Italy and Spain. The prospective study material was composed of cDNA or gDNA derived from T cells, B-cell-depleted T cells, or PBMCs. The dataset comprised deeply sampled blood TCRbeta repertoires from subjects exposed to, actively infected with, or recovered from COVID-19. The repertoires were released in a freely available public database meant as a resource for research on the immune response to SARS-CoV-2. Samples came from the ongoing ImmuneRACE study (first 160 participants) plus 1,254 subjects from 6 global collaborators. The sample metadata nearly always contained a de-identified subject ID, COVID-19 status, age in years and sex. Where available, HLA class I and class II types were obtained from metadata supplied by the sample provider rather than from assay-based typing.

TCRbeta CDR3 regions were amplified from genomic DNA by means of the immunoSEQ Assay, a bias-controlled multiplex PCR. The original methods were these. The number of nucleated cells in each sample was estimated from the amplification of reference gene primers within the assay. To quantify the absolute abundance of each unique TCRbeta CDR3 rearrangement, sequence reads were collapsed and filtered. Productive Simpson clonality was computed per sample as the square root of Simpson's diversity index over productive rearrangements. TCRdb stores this immuneACCESS table with in-frame sequences only. Part of the clones is absent; in the studies checked, under half of the shortfall reflects unresolved V genes, and no reason is known for the rest. V, J and clone size are those of that table, while D and trimming were read from the DNA. The sample has approximately 70,000 clones on record, more than 85% of them singletons. 7.3% of the sample is in the top ten clones.

The table lists this clone with a count of one. Its antigen is currently not known. Base quality data are lacking; no much larger clone is found one base away. At one collaborating source in Seattle, patients were enrolled during active infection and were followed longitudinally through the course of disease. Whole blood was collected in K2EDTA tubes by collaborating institutions according to the institutions' own protocols. For TCRbeta analysis, collaborators shipped samples in one of three forms: frozen whole blood, isolated PBMCs, or DNA extracted from either of those sample types. Paper-wide results and their limitations: How much clinical and demographic metadata was included differed by source and by participant, and the metadata was provided uncurated.

CDR1 and CDR2, looked up from the germline V gene, are MNHNS and SASEGT. Germline trimming: 2 bases from V, 7 bases from J; junction bases outside gene matches: 4. From its cysteine to its phenylalanine, the CDR3 spans 15 amino acids. Of all the DNA, just the CDR3 is kept, 45 bases in frame from base 1. Source material: peripheral blood. The rearranged chain carries TRBV6-1 and TRBJ1-6, with 8 middle bases fitting TRBD1. This receptor was obtained from a man aged 40-55 years with COVID-19, enrolled during active disease. The CDR3 amino acid sequence is: CASSERTGRNSPLHF. DNA sequence: TGTGCCAGCAGTGAAAGGACAGGGAGGAATTCACCCCTCCACTTT.